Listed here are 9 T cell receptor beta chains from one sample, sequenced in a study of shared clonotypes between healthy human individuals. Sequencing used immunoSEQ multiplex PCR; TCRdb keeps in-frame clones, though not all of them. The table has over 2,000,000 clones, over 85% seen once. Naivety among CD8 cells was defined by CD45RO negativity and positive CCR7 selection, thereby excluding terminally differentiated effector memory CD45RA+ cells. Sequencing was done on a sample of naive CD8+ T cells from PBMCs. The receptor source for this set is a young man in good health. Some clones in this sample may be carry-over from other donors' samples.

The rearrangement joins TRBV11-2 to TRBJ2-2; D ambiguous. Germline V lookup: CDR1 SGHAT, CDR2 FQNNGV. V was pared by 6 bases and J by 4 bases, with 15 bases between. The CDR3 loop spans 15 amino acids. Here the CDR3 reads CASRDFTPGTGELFF. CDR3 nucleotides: TGTGCCAGCAGGGATTTTACGCCGGGCACCGGGGAGCTGTTTTTT.

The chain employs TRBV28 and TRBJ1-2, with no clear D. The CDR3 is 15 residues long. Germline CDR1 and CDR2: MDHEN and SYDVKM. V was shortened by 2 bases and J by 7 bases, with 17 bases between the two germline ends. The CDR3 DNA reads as TGTGCCAGCAGTTTAATACTTCAGGATGCGAGTGGCTACACCTTC. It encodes CASSLILQDASGYTF.

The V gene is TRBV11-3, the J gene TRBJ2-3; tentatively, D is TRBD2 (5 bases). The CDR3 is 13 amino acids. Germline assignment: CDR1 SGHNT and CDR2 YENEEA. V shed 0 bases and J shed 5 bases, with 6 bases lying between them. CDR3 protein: CASSLDREDTQYF. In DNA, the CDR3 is TGTGCCAGCAGCTTAGATCGGGAAGATACGCAGTATTTT.

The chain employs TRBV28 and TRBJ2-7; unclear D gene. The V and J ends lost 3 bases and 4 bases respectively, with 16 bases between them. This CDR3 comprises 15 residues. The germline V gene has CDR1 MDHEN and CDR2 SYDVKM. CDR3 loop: CASSFGQIKIYEQYF. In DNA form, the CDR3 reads TGTGCCAGCAGTTTTGGGCAGATAAAAATTTACGAGCAGTACTTC.

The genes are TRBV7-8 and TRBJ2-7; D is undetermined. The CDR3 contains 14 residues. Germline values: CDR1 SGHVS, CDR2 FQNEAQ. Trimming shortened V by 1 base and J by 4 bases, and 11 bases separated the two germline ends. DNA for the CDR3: TGTGCCAGCAGCTTAGGGACGGATCCGTACGAGCAGTACTTC. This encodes CASSLGTDPYEQYF. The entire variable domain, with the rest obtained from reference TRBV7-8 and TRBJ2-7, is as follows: GAGVSQSPRYKVAKRGQDVALRCDPISGHVSLFWYQQALGQGPEFLTYFQNEAQLDKSGLPSDRFFAERPEGSVSTLKIQRTQQEDSAVYLCASSLGTDPYEQYFGPGTRLTVT.

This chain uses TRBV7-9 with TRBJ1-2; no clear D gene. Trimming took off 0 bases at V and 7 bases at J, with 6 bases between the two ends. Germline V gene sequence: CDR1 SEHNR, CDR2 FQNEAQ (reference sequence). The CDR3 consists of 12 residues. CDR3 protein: CASSLAQAGYTF. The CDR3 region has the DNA TGTGCCAGCAGCTTAGCCCAGGCTGGCTACACCTTC.

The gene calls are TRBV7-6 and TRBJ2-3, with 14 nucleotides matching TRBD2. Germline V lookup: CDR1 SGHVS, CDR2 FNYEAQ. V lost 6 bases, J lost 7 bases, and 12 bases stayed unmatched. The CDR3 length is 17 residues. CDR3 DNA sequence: TGTGCCAGCAGTTCCCCGGGACTAGCGGGAGAGATATATACGCAGTATTTT. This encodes CASSSPGLAGEIYTQYF. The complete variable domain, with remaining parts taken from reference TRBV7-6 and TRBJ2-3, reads GAGVSQSPRYKVTKRGQDVALRCDPISGHVSLYWYRQALGQGPEFLTYFNYEAQQDKSGLPNDRFSAERPEGSISTLTIQRTEQRDSAMYRCASSSPGLAGEIYTQYFGPGTRLTVL.

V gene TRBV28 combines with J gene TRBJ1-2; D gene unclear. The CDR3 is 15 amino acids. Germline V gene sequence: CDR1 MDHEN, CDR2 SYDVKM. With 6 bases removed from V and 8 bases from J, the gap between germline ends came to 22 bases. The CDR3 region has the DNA TGTGCCAGCAGCTTCGGGATAGGTTCGCCGGCGGGCTACACCTTC. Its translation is CASSFGIGSPAGYTF.

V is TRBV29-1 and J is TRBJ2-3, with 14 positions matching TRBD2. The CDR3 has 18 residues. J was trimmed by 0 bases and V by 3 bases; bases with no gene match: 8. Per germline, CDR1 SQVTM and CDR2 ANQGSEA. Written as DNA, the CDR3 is TGCAGCGTTGAGCCCCTACGACTAGCGGGAGGGAGCACAGATACGCAGTATTTT. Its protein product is CSVEPLRLAGGSTDTQYF.